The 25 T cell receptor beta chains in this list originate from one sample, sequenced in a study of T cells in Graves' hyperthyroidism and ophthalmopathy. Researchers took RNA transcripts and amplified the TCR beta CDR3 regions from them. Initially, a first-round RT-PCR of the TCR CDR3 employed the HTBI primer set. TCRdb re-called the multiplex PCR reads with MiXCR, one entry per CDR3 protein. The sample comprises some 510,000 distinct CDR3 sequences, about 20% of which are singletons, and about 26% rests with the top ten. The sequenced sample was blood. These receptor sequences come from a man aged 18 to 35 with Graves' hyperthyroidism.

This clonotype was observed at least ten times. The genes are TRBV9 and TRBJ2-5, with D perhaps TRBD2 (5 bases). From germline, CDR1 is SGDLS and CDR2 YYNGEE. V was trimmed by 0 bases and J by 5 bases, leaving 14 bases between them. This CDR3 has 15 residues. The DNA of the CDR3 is TGTGCCAGCAGCGTAGATACTAGTGAACGGGAGACCCAGTACTTC. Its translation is CASSVDTSERETQYF.

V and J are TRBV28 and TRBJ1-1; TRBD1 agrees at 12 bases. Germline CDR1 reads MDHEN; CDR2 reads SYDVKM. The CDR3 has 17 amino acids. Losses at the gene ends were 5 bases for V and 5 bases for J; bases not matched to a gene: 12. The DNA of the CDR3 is TGTGCCAGCAGTGGACCGGGACAGGGGGCCATGGGGACTGAAGCTTTCTTT. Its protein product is CASSGPGQGAMGTEAFF.

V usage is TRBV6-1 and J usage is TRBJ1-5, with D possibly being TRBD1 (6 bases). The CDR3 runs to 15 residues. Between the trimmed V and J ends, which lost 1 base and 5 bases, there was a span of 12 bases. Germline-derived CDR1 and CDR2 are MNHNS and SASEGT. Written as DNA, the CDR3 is TGTGCCAGCAGTGAAGGGCGACAGGAGGATCAGCCCCAGCATTTT. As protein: CASSEGRQEDQPQHF.

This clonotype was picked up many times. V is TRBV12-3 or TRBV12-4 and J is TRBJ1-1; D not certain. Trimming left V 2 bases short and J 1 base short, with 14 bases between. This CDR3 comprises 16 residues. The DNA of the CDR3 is TGTGCCAGCAGTTTAAGGGCCTTTAGTGGGAACACTGAAGCTTTCTTT. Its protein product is CASSLRAFSGNTEAFF.

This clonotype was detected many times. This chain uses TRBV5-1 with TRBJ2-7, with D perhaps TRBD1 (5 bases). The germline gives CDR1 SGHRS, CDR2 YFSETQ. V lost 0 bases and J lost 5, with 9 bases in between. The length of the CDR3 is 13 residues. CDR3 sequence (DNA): TGCGCCAGCAGCTTGGACAGGTACGACGAGCAGTACTTC. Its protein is CASSLDRYDEQYF.

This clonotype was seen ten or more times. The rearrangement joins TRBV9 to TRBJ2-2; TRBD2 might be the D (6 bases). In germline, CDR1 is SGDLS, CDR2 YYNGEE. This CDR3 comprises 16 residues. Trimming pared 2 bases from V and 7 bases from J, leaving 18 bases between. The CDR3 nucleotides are TGTGCCAGCAGCGTCGGGTTGGCGGGGCATCGCGGGGAGCTGTTTTTT. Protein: CASSVGLAGHRGELFF.

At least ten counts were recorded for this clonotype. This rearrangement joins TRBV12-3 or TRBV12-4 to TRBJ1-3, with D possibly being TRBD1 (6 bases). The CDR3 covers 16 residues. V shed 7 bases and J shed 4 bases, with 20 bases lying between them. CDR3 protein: CASNFAPGAAGNTIYF. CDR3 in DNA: TGTGCCAGCAATTTTGCTCCAGGGGCAGCGGGAAACACCATATATTTT.

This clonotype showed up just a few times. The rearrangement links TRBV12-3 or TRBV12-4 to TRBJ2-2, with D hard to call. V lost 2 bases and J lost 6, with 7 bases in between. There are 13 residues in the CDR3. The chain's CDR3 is CASSLWSAGELFF. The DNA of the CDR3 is TGTGCCAGCAGTTTATGGTCAGCCGGGGAGCTGTTTTTT.

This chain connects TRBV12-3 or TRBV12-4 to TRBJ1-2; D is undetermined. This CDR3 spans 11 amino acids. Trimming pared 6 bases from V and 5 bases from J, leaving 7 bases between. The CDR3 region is CASRPYYGYTF. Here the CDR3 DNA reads TGTGCCAGCAGGCCTTATTATGGCTACACCTTC.

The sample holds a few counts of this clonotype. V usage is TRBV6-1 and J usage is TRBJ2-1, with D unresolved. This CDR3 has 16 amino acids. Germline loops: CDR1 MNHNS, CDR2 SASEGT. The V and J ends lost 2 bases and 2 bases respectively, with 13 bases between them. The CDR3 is CASSERRPSTYNEQFF. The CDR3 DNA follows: TGTGCCAGCAGTGAAAGAAGACCGAGCACCTACAATGAGCAGTTCTTC.

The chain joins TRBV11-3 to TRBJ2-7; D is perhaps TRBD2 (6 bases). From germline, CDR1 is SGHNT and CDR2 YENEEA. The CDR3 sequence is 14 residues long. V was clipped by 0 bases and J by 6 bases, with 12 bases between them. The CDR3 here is CASSLDSGVIEQYF. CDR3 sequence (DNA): TGTGCCAGCAGCTTAGATAGCGGAGTGATCGAGCAGTACTTC. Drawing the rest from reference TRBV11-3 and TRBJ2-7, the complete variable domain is EAGVVQSPRYKIIEKKQPVAFWCNPISGHNTLYWYLQNLGQGPELLIRYENEEAVDDSQLPKDRFSAERLKGVDSTLKIQPAELGDSAVYLCASSLDSGVIEQYFGPGTRLTVT.

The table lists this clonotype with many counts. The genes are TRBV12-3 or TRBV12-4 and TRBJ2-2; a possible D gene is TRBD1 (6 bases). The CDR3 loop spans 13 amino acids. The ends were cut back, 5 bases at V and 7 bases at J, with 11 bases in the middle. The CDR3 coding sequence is TGTGCCAGCAGTCTCCACAGGGACGGGGAGCTGTTTTTT. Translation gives CASSLHRDGELFF.

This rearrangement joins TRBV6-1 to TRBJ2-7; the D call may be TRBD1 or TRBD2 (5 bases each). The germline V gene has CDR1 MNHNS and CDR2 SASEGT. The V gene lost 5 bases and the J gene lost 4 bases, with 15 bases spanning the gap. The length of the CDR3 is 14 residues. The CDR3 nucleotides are TGTGCCAGCAGTCCCTCCGGGACCCCTTACGAGCAGTACTTC. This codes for CASSPSGTPYEQYF.

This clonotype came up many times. The CDR3 nucleotides read TGTGCCAGCAGGCGCGGGGGGTCTGGGGCCAACGTCCTGACTTTC. It translates to CASRRGGSGANVLTF. The gene calls are TRBV12-3 or TRBV12-4 and TRBJ2-6; 8 nucleotides align to TRBD2. The CDR3 spans 15 residues. The V gene end was trimmed by 6 bases and the J gene end by 1 base; junction bases not matched to a gene: 2.

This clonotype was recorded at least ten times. The CDR3 bases are TGTGCCAGCCGACTTTCACAGGGGTACTATGGCTACACCTTC. Translating gives CASRLSQGYYGYTF. V and J are TRBV2 and TRBJ1-2; the match to TRBD1 covers 7 bases. V dropped 8 bases and J dropped 3; count of bases not matched to a gene: 9. This CDR3 has 14 residues. Germline V CDR1 and CDR2: SNHLY, FYNNEI.

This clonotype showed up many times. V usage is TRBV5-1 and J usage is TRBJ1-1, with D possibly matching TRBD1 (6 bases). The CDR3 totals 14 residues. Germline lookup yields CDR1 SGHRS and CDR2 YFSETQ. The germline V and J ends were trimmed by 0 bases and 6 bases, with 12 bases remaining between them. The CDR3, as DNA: TGCGCCAGCAGCTTGGTCGGGCAGGGGTCTGAAGCTTTCTTT. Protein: CASSLVGQGSEAFF.

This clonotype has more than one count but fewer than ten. The DNA of the CDR3 is TGTGCCAGCAGTTTGGGGACAGCCCACTATGGCTACACCTTC. It is translated as CASSLGTAHYGYTF. V and J are TRBV28 and TRBJ1-2; 7 bases are shared with TRBD1. Germline assignment: CDR1 MDHEN and CDR2 SYDVKM. This CDR3 contains 14 residues. The J segment lost 3 bases and the V segment lost 3 bases, leaving 4 bases of the junction unmatched.

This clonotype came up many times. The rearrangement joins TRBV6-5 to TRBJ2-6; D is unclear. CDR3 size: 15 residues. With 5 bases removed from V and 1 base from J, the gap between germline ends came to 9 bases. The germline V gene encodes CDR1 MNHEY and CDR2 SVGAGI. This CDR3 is CASSTDTSGANVLTF. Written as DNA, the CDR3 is TGTGCCAGCAGTACTGACACTTCTGGGGCCAACGTCCTGACTTTC.

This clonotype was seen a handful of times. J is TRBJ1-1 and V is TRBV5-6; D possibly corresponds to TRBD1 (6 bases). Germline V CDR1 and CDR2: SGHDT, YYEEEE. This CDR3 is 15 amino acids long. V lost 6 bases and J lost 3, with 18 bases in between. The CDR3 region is CASTRGAILYTEAFF. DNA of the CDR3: TGTGCCAGCACCCGGGGGGCGATACTTTACACTGAAGCTTTCTTT.

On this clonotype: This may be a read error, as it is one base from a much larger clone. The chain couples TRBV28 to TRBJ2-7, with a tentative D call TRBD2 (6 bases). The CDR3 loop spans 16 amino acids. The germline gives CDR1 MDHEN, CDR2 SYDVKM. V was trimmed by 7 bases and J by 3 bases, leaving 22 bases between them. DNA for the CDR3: TGTGCCAGCATCGCCCAGAGAGCCGGGACTGACTACGAGCAGTACGTC. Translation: CASIAQRAGTDYEQYV.

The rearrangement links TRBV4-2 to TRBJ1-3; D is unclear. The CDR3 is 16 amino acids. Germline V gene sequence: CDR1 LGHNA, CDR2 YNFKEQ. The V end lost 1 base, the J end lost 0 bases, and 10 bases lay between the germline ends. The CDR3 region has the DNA TGTGCCAGCAGCCAAGGTCCAGGCGGCTCTGGAAACACCATATATTTT. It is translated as CASSQGPGGSGNTIYF.

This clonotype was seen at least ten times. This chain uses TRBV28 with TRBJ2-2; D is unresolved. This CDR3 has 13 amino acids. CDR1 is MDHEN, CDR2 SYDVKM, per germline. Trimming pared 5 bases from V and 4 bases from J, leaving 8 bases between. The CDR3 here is CASSLSLTGELFF. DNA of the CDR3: TGTGCCAGCAGTCTCAGCCTCACCGGGGAGCTGTTTTTT.

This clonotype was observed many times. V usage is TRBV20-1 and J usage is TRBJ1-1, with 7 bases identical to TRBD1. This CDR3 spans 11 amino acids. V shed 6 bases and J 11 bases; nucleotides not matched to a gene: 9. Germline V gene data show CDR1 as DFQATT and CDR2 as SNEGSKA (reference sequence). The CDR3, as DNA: TGCAGTGCCCCGACAGGGTCCGCGGCTTTCTTT. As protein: CSAPTGSAAFF.

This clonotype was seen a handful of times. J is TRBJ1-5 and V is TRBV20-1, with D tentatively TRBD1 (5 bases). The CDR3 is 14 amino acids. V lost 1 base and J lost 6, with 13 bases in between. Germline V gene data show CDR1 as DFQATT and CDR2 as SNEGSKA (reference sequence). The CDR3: CSARVGDVVQPQHF. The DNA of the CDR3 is TGCAGTGCTAGAGTGGGGGACGTTGTTCAGCCCCAGCATTTT.

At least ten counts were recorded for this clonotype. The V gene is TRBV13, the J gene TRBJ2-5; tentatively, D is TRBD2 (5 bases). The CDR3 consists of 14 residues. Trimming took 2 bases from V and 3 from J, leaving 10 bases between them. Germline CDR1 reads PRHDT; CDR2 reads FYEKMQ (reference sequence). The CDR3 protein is CASSLSLREETQYF. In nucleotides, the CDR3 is TGTGCCAGCAGCTTAAGCTTGAGGGAAGAGACCCAGTACTTC.